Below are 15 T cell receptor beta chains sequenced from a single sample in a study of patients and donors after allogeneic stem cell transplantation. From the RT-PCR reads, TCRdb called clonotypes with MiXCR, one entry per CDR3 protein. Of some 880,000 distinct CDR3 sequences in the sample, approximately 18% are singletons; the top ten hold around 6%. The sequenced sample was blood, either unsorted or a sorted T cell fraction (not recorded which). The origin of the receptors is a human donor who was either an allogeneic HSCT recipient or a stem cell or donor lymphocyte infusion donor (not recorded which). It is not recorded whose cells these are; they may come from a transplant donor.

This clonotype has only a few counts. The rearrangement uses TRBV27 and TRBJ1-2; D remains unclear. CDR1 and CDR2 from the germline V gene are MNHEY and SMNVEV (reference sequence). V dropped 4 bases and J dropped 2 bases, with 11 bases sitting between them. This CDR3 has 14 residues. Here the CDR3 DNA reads TGTGCCAGCAGTTCGAACGGAATCAACTATGGCTACACCTTC. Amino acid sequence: CASSSNGINYGYTF.

The CDR3: CASSDPPGYEQYF. The CDR3, as DNA: TGCGCCAGCAGCGACCCCCCAGGGTACGAGCAGTACTTC. The V call is TRBV5-1, the J call TRBJ2-7; D possibly corresponds to TRBD1 (5 bases). CDR1 is SGHRS and CDR2 is YFSETQ in the germline V gene. The CDR3 sequence is 13 residues long. V was pared by 4 bases and J by 4 bases, with 12 bases between.

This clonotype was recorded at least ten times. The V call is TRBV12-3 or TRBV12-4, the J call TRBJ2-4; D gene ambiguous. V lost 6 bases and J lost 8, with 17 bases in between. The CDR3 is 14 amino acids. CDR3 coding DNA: TGTGCCAGCAGCCATGTCCCTCCTGGGGACATTCAGTACTTC. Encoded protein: CASSHVPPGDIQYF.

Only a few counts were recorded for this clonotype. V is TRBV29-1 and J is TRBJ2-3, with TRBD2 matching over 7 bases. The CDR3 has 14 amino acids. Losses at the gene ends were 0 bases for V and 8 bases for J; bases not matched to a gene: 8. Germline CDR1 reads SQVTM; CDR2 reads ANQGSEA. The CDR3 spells CSVEERERLGTQYF. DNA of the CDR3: TGCAGCGTTGAAGAGCGGGAGAGGTTAGGTACGCAGTATTTT.

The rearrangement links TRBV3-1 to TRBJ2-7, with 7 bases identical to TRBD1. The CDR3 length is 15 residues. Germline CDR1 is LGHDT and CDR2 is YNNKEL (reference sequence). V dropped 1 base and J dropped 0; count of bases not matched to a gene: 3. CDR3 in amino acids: CASSQAGQLSYEQYF. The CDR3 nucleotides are TGTGCCAGCAGCCAAGCGGGACAGCTCTCCTACGAGCAGTACTTC.

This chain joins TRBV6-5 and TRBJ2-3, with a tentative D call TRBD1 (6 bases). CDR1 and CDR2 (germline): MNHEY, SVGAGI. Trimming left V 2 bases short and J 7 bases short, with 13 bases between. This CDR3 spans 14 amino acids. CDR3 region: CASSYNREGNTQYF. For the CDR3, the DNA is TGTGCCAGCAGTTACAACAGGGAAGGAAATACGCAGTATTTT.

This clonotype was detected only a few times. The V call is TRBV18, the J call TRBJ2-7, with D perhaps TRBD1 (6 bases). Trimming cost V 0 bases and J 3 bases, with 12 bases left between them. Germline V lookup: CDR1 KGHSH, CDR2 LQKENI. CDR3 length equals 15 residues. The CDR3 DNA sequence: TGTGCCAGCTCACCACCAGGCAGGGGTAGCTACGAGCAGTACTTC. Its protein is CASSPPGRGSYEQYF. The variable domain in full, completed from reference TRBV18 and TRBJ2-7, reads NAGVMQNPRHLVRRRGQEARLRCSPMKGHSHVYWYRQLPEEGLKFMVYLQKENIIDESGMPKERFSAEFPKEGPSILRIQQVVRGDSAAYFCASSPPGRGSYEQYFGPGTRLTVT.

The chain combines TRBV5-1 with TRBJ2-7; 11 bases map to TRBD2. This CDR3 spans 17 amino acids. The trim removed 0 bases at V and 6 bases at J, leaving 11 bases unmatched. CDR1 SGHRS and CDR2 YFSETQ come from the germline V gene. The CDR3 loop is CASSLVASGRKTAEQYF. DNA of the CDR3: TGCGCCAGCAGCTTGGTGGCTAGCGGGAGGAAGACCGCCGAGCAGTACTTC. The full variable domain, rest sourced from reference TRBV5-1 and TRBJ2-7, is KAGVTQTPRYLIKTRGQQVTLSCSPISGHRSVSWYQQTPGQGLQFLFEYFSETQRNKGNFPGRFSGRQFSNSRSEMNVSTLELGDSALYLCASSLVASGRKTAEQYFGPGTRLTVT.

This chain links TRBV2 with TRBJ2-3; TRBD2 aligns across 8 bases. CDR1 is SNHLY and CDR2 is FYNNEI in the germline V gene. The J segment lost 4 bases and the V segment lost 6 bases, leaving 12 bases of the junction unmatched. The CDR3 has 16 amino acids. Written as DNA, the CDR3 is TGTGCCAGCAGCCCCACTAGCGGTGGGGTAGCAGATACGCAGTATTTT. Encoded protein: CASSPTSGGVADTQYF.

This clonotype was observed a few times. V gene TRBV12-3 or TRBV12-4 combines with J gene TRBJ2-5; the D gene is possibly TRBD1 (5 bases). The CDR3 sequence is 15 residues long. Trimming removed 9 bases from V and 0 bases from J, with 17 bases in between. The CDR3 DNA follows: TGTGCCAGACTCAAAATCACAGGTCACCAAGAGACCCAGTACTTC. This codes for CARLKITGHQETQYF.

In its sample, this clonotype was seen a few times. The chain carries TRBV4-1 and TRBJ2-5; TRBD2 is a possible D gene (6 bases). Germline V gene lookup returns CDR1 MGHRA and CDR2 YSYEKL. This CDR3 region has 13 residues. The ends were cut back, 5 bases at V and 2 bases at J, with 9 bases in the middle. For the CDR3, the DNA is TGCGCCAGCAGCAGGGAGGAACAAGAGACCCAGTACTTC. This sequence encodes CASSREEQETQYF.

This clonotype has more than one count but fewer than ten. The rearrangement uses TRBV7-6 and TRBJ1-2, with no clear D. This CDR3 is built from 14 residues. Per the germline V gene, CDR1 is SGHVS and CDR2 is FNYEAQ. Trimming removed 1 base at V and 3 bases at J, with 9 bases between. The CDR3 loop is CASSLGSSYYGYTF. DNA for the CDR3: TGTGCCAGCAGCTTAGGCAGCTCGTACTATGGCTACACCTTC.

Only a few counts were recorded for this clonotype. The CDR3: CASEVGGRKGYTF. CDR3 DNA: TGTGCCAGTGAGGTCGGGGGAAGAAAGGGCTACACCTTC. V is TRBV28 and J is TRBJ1-2, with a possible D match to TRBD1 (5 bases). The CDR3 has 13 amino acids. Trimming shortened V by 9 bases and J by 8 bases, and 19 bases separated the two germline ends. Germline V CDR1 and CDR2: MDHEN, SYDVKM.

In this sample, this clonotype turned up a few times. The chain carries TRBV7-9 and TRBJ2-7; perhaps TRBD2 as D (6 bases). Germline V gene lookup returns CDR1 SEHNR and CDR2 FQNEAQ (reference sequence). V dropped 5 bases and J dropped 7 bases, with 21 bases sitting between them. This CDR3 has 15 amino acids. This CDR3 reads CASSPNVADSGEQYF. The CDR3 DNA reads TGTGCCAGCAGCCCAAACGTAGCCGACAGCGGGGAGCAGTACTTC. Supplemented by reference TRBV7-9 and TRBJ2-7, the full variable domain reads DTGVSQNPRHKITKRGQNVTFRCDPISEHNRLYWYRQTLGQGPEFLTYFQNEAQLEKSRLLSDRFSAERPKGSFSTLEIQRTEQGDSAMYLCASSPNVADSGEQYFGPGTRLTVT.

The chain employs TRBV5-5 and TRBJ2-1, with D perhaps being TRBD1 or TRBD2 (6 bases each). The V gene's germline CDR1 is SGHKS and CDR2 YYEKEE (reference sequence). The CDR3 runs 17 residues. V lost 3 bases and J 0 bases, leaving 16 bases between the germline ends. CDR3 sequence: CASSSGGGRSSYNEQFF. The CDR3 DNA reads TGTGCCAGCAGCTCAGGTGGGGGGCGGAGCTCCTACAATGAGCAGTTCTTC.